Listed below are T cell receptor beta chains from one sample, sequenced in a study of blood T cell repertoires in COVID-19. Assay used: immunoSEQ multiplex PCR; TCRdb lists only in-frame clones, some missing. Here the sample spans 75,000 to 95,000 clones, 90% being singletons. Source material: peripheral blood. The receptors shown here come from a human donor in a cohort sampled during active COVID-19. CDR3s include the opening cysteine and the closing phenylalanine or tryptophan. D genes are given only for firm matches. A clone size is listed for some rows: how often the clone was seen (once, few, many), or a class if it is expanded.

size	V	J	D	CDR3	DNA
-	TRBV19	TRBJ2-1	TRBD1	CASSNSGTGNNEQFF	TGTGCCAGTAGTAATTCGGGGACAGGAAACAATGAGCAGTTCTTC
few	TRBV28	TRBJ2-7	-	CASSSTGFPPGQYF	TGTGCCAGCTCCTCGACAGGCTTCCCTCCTGGGCAGTACTTC
-	TRBV7-9	TRBJ2-3	TRBD2	CASSPNSGGGSDTQYF	TGTGCCAGCAGCCCGAATAGCGGGGGAGGCTCAGATACGCAGTATTTT
-	TRBV6-6	TRBJ1-3	-	CASSYDRGAGNTIYF	TGTGCCAGCAGTTACGATCGCGGGGCTGGAAACACCATATATTTT
-	TRBV29-1	TRBJ2-5	TRBD1	CSVTPWTGQETQYF	TGCAGCGTTACTCCCTGGACAGGGCAAGAGACCCAGTACTTC
-	TRBV10-3	TRBJ2-1	TRBD1	CAISPGQGLYNEQFF	TGTGCCATCAGCCCGGGACAGGGATTATACAATGAGCAGTTCTTC
-	TRBV12-5	TRBJ2-1	-	CASTKGGSYNEQFF	TGTGCTAGTACGAAGGGGGGGTCCTACAATGAGCAGTTCTTC
-	TRBV25-1	TRBJ1-6	-	CASSEGAGGYNSPLHF	TGTGCCAGCAGTGAAGGGGCAGGCGGATATAATTCACCCCTCCACTTT
-	TRBV4-1	TRBJ2-7	-	CASSQVRAIRGDTYEQYF	TGCGCCAGCAGCCAAGTACGTGCTATCCGGGGAGATACCTACGAGCAGTACTTC
-	TRBV28	TRBJ2-3	TRBD2	CASSFLLGEGLPTDTQYF	TGTGCCAGCAGTTTTCTGTTGGGGGAGGGCCTTCCAACAGATACGCAGTATTTT
-	TRBV19	TRBJ2-7	TRBD2	CATSWRGAIYEQYF	TGTGCCACCTCCTGGCGGGGGGCTATATACGAGCAGTACTTC
-	TRBV18	TRBJ1-3	-	CASSPPAGFGNTIYF	TGTGCCAGCTCACCGCCGGCAGGGTTTGGAAACACCATATATTTT
-	TRBV7-9	TRBJ1-5	-	CASSQSNQPQHF	TGTGCCAGCAGCCAAAGCAATCAGCCCCAGCATTTT
-	TRBV3-1/TRBV3-2	TRBJ2-7	TRBD1	CASSQAGTGVREQYF	TGTGCCAGCAGCCAGGCCGGGACAGGGGTGAGGGAGCAGTACTTC
-	TRBV19	TRBJ2-7	TRBD1	CASRDRASYEQYF	TGTGCCAGTAGAGACAGGGCTTCCTACGAGCAGTACTTC
-	TRBV3-1/TRBV3-2	TRBJ1-1	-	CASSQDGRGNTEAFF	TGTGCCAGCAGCCAAGATGGTAGGGGGAACACTGAAGCTTTCTTT
once	TRBV2	TRBJ2-1	-	CASVQGSNYNEQFF	TGTGCCAGCGTGCAGGGGTCAAACTACAATGAGCAGTTCTTC
-	TRBV13	TRBJ2-3	TRBD2	CASSSTSGRTDTQYF	TGTGCCAGCAGCTCCACTAGCGGACGCACAGATACGCAGTATTTT
-	TRBV28	TRBJ2-5	TRBD2	CASSPPSGSGETQYF	TGTGCCAGCAGCCCACCTAGCGGGAGTGGCGAGACCCAGTACTTC
-	TRBV28	TRBJ1-2	TRBD1	CASRRTGDYGYTF	TGTGCCAGCAGAAGGACAGGGGACTATGGCTACACCTTC
-	TRBV9	TRBJ2-1	-	CASSVVTGEQFF	TGTGCCAGCAGCGTAGTAACGGGTGAGCAGTTCTTC
-	TRBV18	TRBJ2-7	-	CASSSRSTEQYF	TGTGCCAGCTCCAGTAGGAGTACCGAGCAGTACTTC
-	TRBV7-3	TRBJ2-1	TRBD2	CASSARLAGTGSSYNEQFF	TGTGCCAGCAGCGCCCGACTAGCGGGGACGGGGAGCTCCTACAATGAGCAGTTCTTC
once	TRBV7-9	TRBJ2-7	TRBD1	CASSLPGQVDF	TGTGCCAGCAGCCTACCAGGACAGGTTGACTTC
-	TRBV13	TRBJ2-7	TRBD2	CASSQTTLAGDSYEQYF	TGTGCCAGCAGCCAAACCACACTAGCGGGGGATTCTTACGAGCAGTACTTC
-	TRBV5-4	TRBJ2-3	-	CASSSRLEGKDTQYF	TGTGCCAGCAGCTCAAGACTAGAGGGTAAAGATACGCAGTATTTT
-	TRBV9	TRBJ1-1	TRBD1	CASSVDPGQGTEAFF	TGTGCCAGCAGCGTAGACCCCGGACAGGGGACCGAAGCTTTCTTT
-	TRBV6-2/TRBV6-3	TRBJ2-5	TRBD2	CASSYSVSGRETQYF	TGTGCCAGCAGTTACTCGGTCAGCGGGAGGGAGACCCAGTACTTC
-	TRBV28	TRBJ1-2	-	CASSDRNYGYTF	TGTGCCAGCAGTGACAGAAACTATGGCTACACCTTC